This T cell receptor (beta chain) comes out of a study of blood T cells in healthy people across ages. From germline, CDR1 is MGHRA and CDR2 YSYEKL. Between the trimmed V and J ends, which lost 0 bases and 4 bases, there was a span of 9 bases. The CDR3 extends over 15 amino acids. This clonotype was observed a handful of times. The antigen is undetermined. Combining a sample-barcoded 5' primer with a J-beta primer mix, a second PCR ran for about 6 to 12 cycles. The template-switch adaptor was a 5' adaptor with 12 random nucleotides. It tagged each cDNA molecule. From the 5' RACE reads, TCRdb called clonotypes with MiXCR, one entry per CDR3 protein. The data contain roughly 1.6 million distinct CDR3 sequences, about 35% of them seen just once; the ten biggest clones take up about 10%. Study-level findings and limits: The fall in TCR beta diversity per million T cells was roughly linear with age.

The source is a young woman in good health. The chain carries TRBV4-1 and TRBJ2-2; D uncertain. The source material was blood. The CDR3 coding sequence is TGCGCCAGCAGCCAAGACCAGGCTTCCACCGGGGAGCTGTTTTTT. As protein: CASSQDQASTGELFF.